The 32 T cell receptor beta chains below were found in one sample sequenced in a study of cytomegalovirus exposure and HLA in healthy donors. The PCR was carried out with 60 Vbeta primers and 13 Jbeta primers. Produced via immunoSEQ multiplex PCR; TCRdb's table is partial and in-frame only. Of about 50,000 clones detected, roughly 73% appear once; the ten largest clones hold 2.7%. Material for sequencing was PBMCs. Every receptor here comes from a middle-aged woman in good health and CMV-seropositive.

This clone was recorded only once. The chain combines TRBV7-2 with TRBJ2-1, with 9 bases that match TRBD2. V was clipped by 4 bases and J by 7 bases; unmatched bases: 14. CDR1 and CDR2 (germline): SGHTA, FQGNSA. The CDR3 has 17 amino acids. CDR3 bases: TGTGCCAGCAGCTACGATGTACAGCGGGGGGCCTCAAATGAGCAGTTCTTC. Its protein product is CASSYDVQRGASNEQFF.

The rearrangement joins TRBV5-4 to TRBJ2-3, with TRBD2 matching 16 bases. CDR1 is SGHNT and CDR2 is YYREEE in the germline V gene (reference sequence). This CDR3 has 17 residues. Germline trimming cut 4 bases from V and 6 bases from J; bases unmatched to any gene: 8. The CDR3 DNA follows: TGTGCCAGCAGCAAAGGACCGGGACTAGCGGGAGGGGATACGCAGTATTTT. It encodes CASSKGPGLAGGDTQYF. The full variable domain, in which reference TRBV5-4 and TRBJ2-3 provide the parts outside the CDR3, is ETGVTQSPTHLIKTRGQQVTLRCSSQSGHNTVSWYQQALGQGPQFIFQYYREEENGRGNFPPRFSGLQFPNYSSELNVNALELDDSALYLCASSKGPGLAGGDTQYFGPGTRLTVL.

The V call is TRBV7-8, the J call TRBJ2-1, with TRBD2 matching 11 bases. The germline gives CDR1 SGHVS, CDR2 FQNEAQ. The CDR3 length is 16 residues. J lost 8 bases, V lost 0 bases, and 6 bases had no gene match. The CDR3 sequence: CASSLARGGLADEQFF. Here the CDR3 DNA reads TGTGCCAGCAGCTTAGCGAGGGGGGGACTAGCGGATGAGCAGTTCTTC.

Only one count was recorded for this clone. This sequence joins TRBV28 and TRBJ1-2; D unclear. Trimming took 7 bases from V and 3 from J, leaving 12 bases between them. CDR1 and CDR2 (germline): MDHEN, SYDVKM. CDR3 length: 13 residues. CDR3 coding DNA: TGTGCCAGCACTCTGAAGGAGCACTATGGCTACACCTTC. It specifies CASTLKEHYGYTF.

The chain links TRBV6-1 to TRBJ1-1; 7 nucleotides match TRBD1. Trimming cost V 1 base and J 3 bases; bases outside gene matches: 2. CDR1 is MNHNS and CDR2 is SASEGT in the germline V gene. The CDR3 sequence is 14 residues long. The CDR3 sequence is CASSEGGQDTEAFF. As DNA, the CDR3 is TGTGCCAGCAGTGAAGGAGGACAGGACACTGAAGCTTTCTTT.

CDR3 amino acids: CASSLTGTTEAFF. CDR3 nucleotide sequence: TGCGCCAGCAGCTTGACAGGGACCACTGAAGCTTTCTTT. The V and J genes are TRBV5-1 and TRBJ1-1; TRBD1 might be the D (6 bases). Germline CDR1 SGHRS, CDR2 YFSETQ. Trimming took 1 base from V and 4 from J, leaving 8 bases between them. The CDR3 totals 13 residues.

The chain employs TRBV2 and TRBJ1-1; 7 bases agree with TRBD1. The germline gives CDR1 SNHLY, CDR2 FYNNEI. After removal of 6 bases from V and 3 bases from J, the junction contained 4 bases not matched to a gene. The CDR3 runs 13 residues. Here the CDR3 reads CASRDRVYTEAFF. The CDR3 DNA reads as TGTGCCAGCAGAGACAGGGTTTACACTGAAGCTTTCTTT. Using reference TRBV2 and TRBJ1-1 for the parts outside the CDR3, the full variable domain is EPEVTQTPSHQVTQMGQEVILRCVPISNHLYFYWYRQILGQKVEFLVSFYNNEISEKSEIFDDQFSVERPDGSNFTLKIRSTKLEDSAMYFCASRDRVYTEAFFGQGTRLTVV.

This clone was detected once. The chain has TRBV29-1 and TRBJ2-5; 7 bases are shared with TRBD1. This CDR3 has 12 residues. Germline lookup yields CDR1 SQVTM and CDR2 ANQGSEA. CDR3 DNA: TGCACTCGTAACAGGGGTAGAGAGACCCAGTACTTC. Translation: CTRNRGRETQYF.

V gene TRBV7-2 combines with J gene TRBJ2-5; TRBD2 agrees at 12 bases. With V trimmed by 4 bases and J by 0 bases, 3 bases remained unmatched. Germline V gene data show CDR1 as SGHTA and CDR2 as FQGNSA. CDR3 length: 16 residues. The CDR3 loop reads CASSSGLAGYQETQYF. The CDR3 DNA reads TGTGCCAGCAGCTCTGGACTAGCGGGGTACCAAGAGACCCAGTACTTC.

CDR3 sequence (DNA): TGTGCCAGCAATATGGACAGGGGGAGGGGCCAAGAGACCCAGTACTTC. It is translated as CASNMDRGRGQETQYF. This chain joins TRBV2 and TRBJ2-5; 10 nucleotides agree with TRBD1. This CDR3 has 16 amino acids. Germline CDR1 SNHLY, CDR2 FYNNEI. The ends lost 7 bases at V and 1 base at J; junction bases unmatched: 9. Looking up the rest from reference TRBV2 and TRBJ2-5 gives the full variable domain: EPEVTQTPSHQVTQMGQEVILRCVPISNHLYFYWYRQILGQKVEFLVSFYNNEISEKSEIFDDQFSVERPDGSNFTLKIRSTKLEDSAMYFCASNMDRGRGQETQYFGPGTRLLVL.

The table lists this clone with a count of one. The chain uses TRBV29-1 and TRBJ1-2; TRBD1 is a possible D gene (5 bases). Trimming cost V 6 bases and J 4 bases, with 12 bases left between them. This CDR3 spans 12 amino acids. Germline values: CDR1 SQVTM, CDR2 ANQGSEA. The CDR3 loop reads CSVTTGVYGYTF. The CDR3 nucleotides read TGCAGCGTCACTACAGGAGTCTATGGCTACACCTTC.

This clone was seen once. V usage is TRBV7-2 and J usage is TRBJ2-2; no clear D. The germline V gene has CDR1 SGHTA and CDR2 FQGNSA. This CDR3 contains 15 residues. V dropped 3 bases and J dropped 4 bases, with 12 bases sitting between them. The CDR3 is CASSFGARGTGELFF. In DNA form, the CDR3 reads TGTGCCAGCAGCTTCGGTGCCCGCGGCACCGGGGAGCTGTTTTTT.

The chain is built from TRBV9 and TRBJ2-5; 9 nucleotides line up with TRBD2. Germline trimming cut 2 bases from V and 1 base from J; bases unmatched to any gene: 3. Germline loops: CDR1 SGDLS, CDR2 YYNGEE. This CDR3 contains 15 residues. The CDR3 DNA is TGTGCCAGCAGCGTTAGCGGGGGTATCCAAGAGACCCAGTACTTC. This gives the protein CASSVSGGIQETQYF.

This clone was detected only a few times. The CDR3 loop is CASSNRGTNTEAFF. In nucleotides, the CDR3 is TGTGCCAGCAGCAACAGGGGCACGAACACTGAAGCTTTCTTT. The genes are TRBV9 and TRBJ1-1; 7 nucleotides align to TRBD1. Per germline, CDR1 SGDLS and CDR2 YYNGEE. The ends lost 4 bases at V and 1 base at J; junction bases unmatched: 4. The CDR3 has 14 residues.

The V gene is TRBV7-2, the J gene TRBJ1-2; D perhaps matches TRBD1 (6 bases). Trimming left V 1 base short and J 7 bases short, with 10 bases between. Germline CDR1 SGHTA, CDR2 FQGNSA. CDR3 size: 13 residues. CDR3 sequence reads: CASSLGGTTGYTF. The CDR3 DNA sequence: TGTGCCAGCAGCTTAGGGGGGACAACTGGCTACACCTTC.

This clone was recorded a few times. This sequence joins TRBV11-2 and TRBJ1-4; no firm D call. The CDR3 consists of 15 residues. V was trimmed by 0 bases and J by 7 bases, leaving 12 bases between them. Germline V gene sequence: CDR1 SGHAT, CDR2 FQNNGV. The CDR3 loop reads CASSLETVYTEKLFF. For the CDR3, the DNA is TGTGCCAGCAGCTTAGAAACAGTTTATACTGAAAAACTGTTTTTT.

The chain links TRBV7-9 to TRBJ2-2; D is perhaps TRBD1 (7 bases). V gave up 6 bases and J gave up 9 bases, with 11 bases separating them. Germline-derived CDR1 and CDR2 are SEHNR and FQNEAQ (reference sequence). CDR3 length equals 12 residues. CDR3 DNA: TGTGCCAGCAGACCAGGGGGGCGGGAGCTGTTTTTT. Amino acids: CASRPGGRELFF.

The chain links TRBV7-2 to TRBJ2-7, with D tentatively TRBD2 (6 bases). V lost 2 bases and J 2 bases, leaving 10 bases between the germline ends. Germline V gene data show CDR1 as SGHTA and CDR2 as FQGNSA. CDR3 length equals 14 residues. CDR3 in DNA: TGTGCCAGCAGCTTATCCCGGAGGGCCTACGAGCAGTACTTC. It encodes CASSLSRRAYEQYF.

This rearrangement joins TRBV5-6 to TRBJ1-2; D call uncertain. V gave up 3 bases and J gave up 6 bases, with 9 bases separating them. Germline V gives CDR1 SGHDT, CDR2 YYEEEE. The CDR3 loop spans 12 amino acids. Here the CDR3 reads CASSSGLNGYTF. DNA for the CDR3: TGTGCCAGCAGCTCGGGGTTGAATGGCTACACCTTC. Drawing the rest from reference TRBV5-6 and TRBJ1-2, the complete variable domain is DAGVTQSPTHLIKTRGQQVTLRCSPKSGHDTVSWYQQALGQGPQFIFQYYEEEERQRGNFPDRFSGHQFPNYSSELNVNALLLGDSALYLCASSSGLNGYTFGSGTRLTVV.

The CDR3 nucleotides are TGTGCCAGTAGTATTCTTTCAGGGAATCAGCCCCAGCATTTT. This gives the protein CASSILSGNQPQHF. The chain couples TRBV19 to TRBJ1-5; maybe TRBD1 (5 bases). CDR1 is LNHDA, CDR2 SQIVND, per germline (reference sequence). The V end lost 3 bases, the J end lost 4 bases, and 10 bases lay between the germline ends. CDR3 length: 14 amino acids. Complete variable domain (other parts from reference TRBV19 and TRBJ1-5): DGGITQSPKYLFRKEGQNVTLSCEQNLNHDAMYWYRQDPGQGLRLIYYSQIVNDFQKGDIAEGYSVSREKKESFPLTVTSAQKNPTAFYLCASSILSGNQPQHFGDGTRLSIL.

The gene calls are TRBV5-4 and TRBJ2-1; 8 positions match TRBD1. The V and J ends lost 4 bases and 7 bases, in that order; junction bases with no gene match: 10. Germline V gene data show CDR1 as SGHNT and CDR2 as YYREEE (reference sequence). The CDR3 runs to 15 residues. CDR3 protein: CASSAGQVLTNEQFF. The CDR3 DNA reads TGTGCCAGCAGCGCGGGACAGGTCCTAACTAATGAGCAGTTCTTC.

The chain couples TRBV4-2 to TRBJ2-3, with 12 bases aligning to TRBD2. V was pared by 4 bases and J by 3 bases, with 8 bases of the junction left unmatched. The CDR3 runs to 17 residues. Per germline, CDR1 LGHNA and CDR2 YNFKEQ. As DNA, the CDR3 is TGTGCCAGCAGCCTATTCACTAGCGGGGGGTCGACAGATACGCAGTATTTT. This codes for CASSLFTSGGSTDTQYF.

V gene TRBV2 combines with J gene TRBJ1-4; TRBD1 is a possible D gene (6 bases). V lost 2 bases and J lost 0, with 10 bases in between. In germline, CDR1 is SNHLY, CDR2 FYNNEI. The CDR3 spans 16 residues. The CDR3 DNA sequence: TGTGCCAGCAGTGAAAGGACAGACTCAACTAATGAAAAACTGTTTTTT. Its protein is CASSERTDSTNEKLFF.

The chain uses TRBV7-2 and TRBJ2-3, with 8 bases fitting TRBD2. This CDR3 has 15 residues. Germline CDR1 SGHTA, CDR2 FQGNSA. The V gene end was trimmed by 7 bases and the J gene end by 2 bases; junction bases not matched to a gene: 8. The chain's CDR3 is CASTQGGGNTDTQYF. In DNA, the CDR3 is TGTGCCAGCACCCAAGGCGGGGGGAACACAGATACGCAGTATTTT.

This chain uses TRBV29-1 with TRBJ2-1; TRBD2 matches 10 bases. Germline CDR1 is SQVTM and CDR2 is ANQGSEA. With 5 bases clipped from V and 9 bases from J, the junction kept 10 bases outside the gene matches. This CDR3 has 14 amino acids. In nucleotides, the CDR3 is TGCAGCGTTTCTGCTAGCGGGGGACGCAGTGAGCAGTTCTTC. Amino acid sequence: CSVSASGGRSEQFF.

Remarks on this clone: This CDR3 is also generated by other DNA sequences in the sample. The chain carries TRBV5-1 and TRBJ1-5, with D unresolved. Germline assignment: CDR1 SGHRS and CDR2 YFSETQ. Trimming took 2 bases from V and 0 from J, leaving 9 bases between them. The length of the CDR3 is 15 residues. For the CDR3, the DNA is TGCGCCAGCAGCTTAGACGGAGATAGCAATCAGCCCCAGCATTTT. Translating it yields CASSLDGDSNQPQHF.

This chain links TRBV5-6 with TRBJ2-3; 10 bases line up with TRBD2. The CDR3 length is 16 residues. The junction had 7 bases not matched to a gene; V was cut back by 2 bases and J by 4 bases. Germline CDR1 is SGHDT and CDR2 is YYEEEE. The CDR3 coding sequence is TGTGCCAGCAGCTTAAATAGCGGGGGGAGGGCAGATACGCAGTATTTT. This gives the protein CASSLNSGGRADTQYF.

This chain uses TRBV5-1 with TRBJ2-6, with D perhaps TRBD2 (6 bases). V was clipped by 0 bases and J by 0 bases, with 13 bases between them. CDR1 and CDR2 from the germline V gene are SGHRS and YFSETQ. This CDR3 contains 18 residues. CDR3 residues: CASSLGGDASSGANVLTF. CDR3 nucleotides: TGCGCCAGCAGCTTGGGGGGGGACGCCTCCTCTGGGGCCAACGTCCTGACTTTC.

This chain links TRBV19 with TRBJ1-1; 10 bases line up with TRBD1. Trimming at V came to 4 bases and at J to 1 base, leaving 0 bases not matched to a gene. The CDR3 has 14 residues. CDR1 and CDR2 (germline): LNHDA, SQIVND (reference sequence). Here the CDR3 DNA reads TGTGCCAGTAGTAGGGACAGGGGGAACACTGAAGCTTTCTTT. Protein sequence: CASSRDRGNTEAFF.

The gene calls are TRBV29-1 and TRBJ1-1, with 7 bases fitting TRBD1. The CDR3 is 14 residues long. Germline V gene lookup returns CDR1 SQVTM and CDR2 ANQGSEA. The V and J ends lost 6 bases and 3 bases, in that order; junction bases with no gene match: 10. CDR3 nucleotide sequence: TGCAGCGTGGTTACAGGGGTCTGGGACACTGAAGCTTTCTTT. Residues: CSVVTGVWDTEAFF.

The sample holds a few counts of this clone. This chain joins TRBV28 and TRBJ1-2; 7 bases are shared with TRBD1. The trim removed 6 bases at V and 2 bases at J, leaving 6 bases unmatched. From germline, CDR1 is MDHEN and CDR2 SYDVKM. CDR3 length equals 14 residues. CDR3 nucleotides: TGTGCCAGCAGATCGACAGGGAACAACTATGGCTACACCTTC. It translates to CASRSTGNNYGYTF.

The chain's CDR3 is CASGEPRGGRDTGELFF. CDR3 DNA: TGTGCTAGTGGCGAACCCCGGGGGGGCCGGGACACCGGGGAGCTGTTTTTT. The chain links TRBV12-5 to TRBJ2-2; 8 bases line up with TRBD2. CDR1 LGHNT and CDR2 FRNRAP come from the germline V gene. The trim removed 6 bases at V and 3 bases at J, leaving 12 bases unmatched. This CDR3 contains 17 residues.